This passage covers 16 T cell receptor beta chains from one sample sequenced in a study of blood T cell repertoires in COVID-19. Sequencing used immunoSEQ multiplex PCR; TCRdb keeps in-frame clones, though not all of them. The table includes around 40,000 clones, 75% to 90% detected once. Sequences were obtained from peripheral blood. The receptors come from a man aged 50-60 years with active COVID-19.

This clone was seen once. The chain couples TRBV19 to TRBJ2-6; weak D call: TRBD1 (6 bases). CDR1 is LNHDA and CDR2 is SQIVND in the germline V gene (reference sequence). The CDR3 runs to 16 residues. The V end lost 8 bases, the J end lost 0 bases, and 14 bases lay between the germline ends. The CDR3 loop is CASRLTGLSGANVLTF. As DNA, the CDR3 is TGTGCCAGTCGTCTGACAGGACTCTCTGGGGCCAACGTCCTGACTTTC.

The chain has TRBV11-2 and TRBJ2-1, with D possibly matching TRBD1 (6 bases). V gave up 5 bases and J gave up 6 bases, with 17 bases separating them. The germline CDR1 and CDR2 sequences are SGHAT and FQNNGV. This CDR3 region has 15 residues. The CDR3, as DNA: TGTGCCAGCAGCCCCTGGGCAGGGGTGGGCAATGAGCAGTTCTTC. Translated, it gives CASSPWAGVGNEQFF.

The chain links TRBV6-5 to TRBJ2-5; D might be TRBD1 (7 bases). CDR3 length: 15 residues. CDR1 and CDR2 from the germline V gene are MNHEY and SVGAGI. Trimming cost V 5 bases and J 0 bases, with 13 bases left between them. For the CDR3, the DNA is TGTGCCAGCAGTACCCAGGGGGAGGACCAAGAGACCCAGTACTTC. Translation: CASSTQGEDQETQYF.

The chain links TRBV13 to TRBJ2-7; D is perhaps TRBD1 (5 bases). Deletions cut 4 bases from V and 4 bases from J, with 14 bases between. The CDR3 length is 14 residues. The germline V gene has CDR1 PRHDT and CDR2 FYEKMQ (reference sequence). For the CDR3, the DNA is TGTGCCAGCAGCTCCGCAGGGTTGGGGTACGAGCAGTACTTC. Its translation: CASSSAGLGYEQYF.

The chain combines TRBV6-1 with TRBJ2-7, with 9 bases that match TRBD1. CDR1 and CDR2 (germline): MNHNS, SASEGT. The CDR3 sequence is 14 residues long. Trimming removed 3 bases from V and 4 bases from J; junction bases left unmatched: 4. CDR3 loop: CASSDGQGNYEQYF. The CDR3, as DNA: TGTGCCAGCAGTGATGGACAGGGGAATTACGAGCAGTACTTC.

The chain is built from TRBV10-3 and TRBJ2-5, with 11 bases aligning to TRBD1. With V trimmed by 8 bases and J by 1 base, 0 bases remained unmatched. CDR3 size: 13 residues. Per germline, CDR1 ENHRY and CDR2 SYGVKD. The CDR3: CAIGTGGQETQYF. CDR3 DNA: TGTGCCATCGGGACAGGGGGCCAAGAGACCCAGTACTTC.

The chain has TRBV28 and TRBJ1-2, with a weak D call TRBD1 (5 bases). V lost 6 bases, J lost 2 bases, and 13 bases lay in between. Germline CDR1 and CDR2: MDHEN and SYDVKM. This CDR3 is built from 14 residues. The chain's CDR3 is CASSQGQINYGYTF. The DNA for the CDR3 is TGTGCCAGCAGCCAGGGCCAGATCAACTATGGCTACACCTTC.

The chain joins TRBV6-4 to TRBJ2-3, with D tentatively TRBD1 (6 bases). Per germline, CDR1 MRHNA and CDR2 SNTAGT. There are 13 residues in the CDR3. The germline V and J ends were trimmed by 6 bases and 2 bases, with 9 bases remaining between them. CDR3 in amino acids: CASSYRDTDTQYF. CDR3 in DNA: TGTGCCAGCAGCTACAGGGACACAGATACGCAGTATTTT.

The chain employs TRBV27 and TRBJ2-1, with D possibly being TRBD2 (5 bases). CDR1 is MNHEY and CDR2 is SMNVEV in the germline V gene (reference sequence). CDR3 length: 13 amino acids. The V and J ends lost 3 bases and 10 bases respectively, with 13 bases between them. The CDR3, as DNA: TGTGCCAGCAGTTTTTCACTAGGCTACGAGCAGTTCTTC. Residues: CASSFSLGYEQFF.

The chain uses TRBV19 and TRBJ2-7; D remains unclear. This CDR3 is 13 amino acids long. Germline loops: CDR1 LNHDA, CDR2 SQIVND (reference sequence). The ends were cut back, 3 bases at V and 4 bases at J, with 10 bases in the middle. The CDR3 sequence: CASSILPAYEQYF. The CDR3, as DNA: TGTGCCAGTAGTATTCTACCAGCGTACGAGCAGTACTTC. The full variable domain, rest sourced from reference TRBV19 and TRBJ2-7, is DGGITQSPKYLFRKEGQNVTLSCEQNLNHDAMYWYRQDPGQGLRLIYYSQIVNDFQKGDIAEGYSVSREKKESFPLTVTSAQKNPTAFYLCASSILPAYEQYFGPGTRLTVT.

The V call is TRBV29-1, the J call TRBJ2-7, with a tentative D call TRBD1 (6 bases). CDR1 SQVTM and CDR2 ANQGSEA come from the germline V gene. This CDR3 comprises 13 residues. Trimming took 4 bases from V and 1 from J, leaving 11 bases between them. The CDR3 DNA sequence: TGCAGCGTTGCCAAGGGGGATTCCTACGAGCAGTACTTC. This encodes CSVAKGDSYEQYF.

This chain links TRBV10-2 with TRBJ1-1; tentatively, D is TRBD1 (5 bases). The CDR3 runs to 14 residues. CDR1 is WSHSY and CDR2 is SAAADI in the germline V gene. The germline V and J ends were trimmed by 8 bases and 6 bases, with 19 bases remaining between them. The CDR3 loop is CASHRRGSRAEAFF. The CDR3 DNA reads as TGCGCCAGCCATAGGCGGGGCTCCCGAGCTGAAGCTTTCTTT.

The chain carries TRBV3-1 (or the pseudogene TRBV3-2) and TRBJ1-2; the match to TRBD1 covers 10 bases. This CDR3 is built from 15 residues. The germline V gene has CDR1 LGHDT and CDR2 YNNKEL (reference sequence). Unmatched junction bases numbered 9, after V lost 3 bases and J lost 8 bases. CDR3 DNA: TGTGCCAGCAGCCAGCTCCGACAGGGGGCGCGGGGCTACACCTTC. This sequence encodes CASSQLRQGARGYTF.

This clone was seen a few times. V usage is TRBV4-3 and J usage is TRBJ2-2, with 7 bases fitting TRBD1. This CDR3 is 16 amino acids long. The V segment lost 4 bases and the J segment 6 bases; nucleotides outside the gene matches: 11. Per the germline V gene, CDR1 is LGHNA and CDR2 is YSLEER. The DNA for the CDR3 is TGCGCCAGCAGCCCAGAAGGGGGCAGGACAGCCGGGGAGCTGTTTTTT. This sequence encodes CASSPEGGRTAGELFF.

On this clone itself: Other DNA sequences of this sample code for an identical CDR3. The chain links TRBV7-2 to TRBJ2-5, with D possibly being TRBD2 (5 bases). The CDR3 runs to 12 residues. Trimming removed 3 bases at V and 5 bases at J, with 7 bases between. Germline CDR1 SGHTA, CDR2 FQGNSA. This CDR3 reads CASSFSGETQYF. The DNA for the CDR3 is TGTGCCAGCAGCTTCTCGGGGGAGACCCAGTACTTC. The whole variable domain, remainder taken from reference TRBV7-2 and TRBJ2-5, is GAGVSQSPSNKVTEKGKDVELRCDPISGHTALYWYRQSLGQGLEFLIYFQGNSAPDKSGLPSDRFSAERTGGSVSTLTIQRTQQEDSAVYLCASSFSGETQYFGPGTRLLVL.

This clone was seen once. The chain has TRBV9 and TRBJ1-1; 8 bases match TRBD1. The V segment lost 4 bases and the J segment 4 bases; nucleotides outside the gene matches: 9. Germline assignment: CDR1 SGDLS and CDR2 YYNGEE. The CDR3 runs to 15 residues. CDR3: CASSPQQGGSTEAFF. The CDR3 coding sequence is TGTGCCAGCAGCCCCCAACAGGGGGGTAGCACTGAAGCTTTCTTT.